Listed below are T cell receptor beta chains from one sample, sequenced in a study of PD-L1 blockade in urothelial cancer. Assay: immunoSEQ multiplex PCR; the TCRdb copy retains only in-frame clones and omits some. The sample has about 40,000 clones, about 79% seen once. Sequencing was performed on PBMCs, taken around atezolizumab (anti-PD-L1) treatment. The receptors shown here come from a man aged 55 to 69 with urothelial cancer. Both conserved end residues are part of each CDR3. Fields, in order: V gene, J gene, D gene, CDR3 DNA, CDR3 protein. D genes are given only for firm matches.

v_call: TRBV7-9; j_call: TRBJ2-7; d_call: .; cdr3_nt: TGTGCCAGCAGCTCTTATTACGAGCAGTACTTC; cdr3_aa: CASSSYYEQYF
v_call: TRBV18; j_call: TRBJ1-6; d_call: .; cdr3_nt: TGTGCCAGCTCACCACAGGACACCTATAATTCACCCCTCCACTTT; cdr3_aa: CASSPQDTYNSPLHF
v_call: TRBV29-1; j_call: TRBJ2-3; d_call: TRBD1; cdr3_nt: TGCAGCGTGCACCTGACAGGGGGAGACAGCACAGATACGCAGTATTTT; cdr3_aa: CSVHLTGGDSTDTQYF
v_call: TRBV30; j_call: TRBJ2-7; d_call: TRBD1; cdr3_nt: TGTGCCTGGAGTGGAAGTCAGACAGGGGGCTACGAGCAGTACTTC; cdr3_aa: CAWSGSQTGGYEQYF
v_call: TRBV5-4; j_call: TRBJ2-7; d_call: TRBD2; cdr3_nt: TGTGCCAGCAGCGAAAGCGGGGGGGCCTCTTACGAGCAGTACTTC; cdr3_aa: CASSESGGASYEQYF
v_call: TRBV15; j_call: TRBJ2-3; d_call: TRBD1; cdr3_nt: TGTGCCACCAGCAACGGACAGGGTCGAACTACAGATACGCAGTATTTT; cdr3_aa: CATSNGQGRTTDTQYF
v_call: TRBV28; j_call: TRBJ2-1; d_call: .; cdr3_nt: TGTGCCAGCAGTTTATTAGCTCGAGATGAGCAGTTCTTC; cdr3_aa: CASSLLARDEQFF
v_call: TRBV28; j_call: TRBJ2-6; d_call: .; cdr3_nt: TGTGCCGCCGGGAGCAGGGTTGGGGCCAACGTCCTGACTTTC; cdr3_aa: CAAGSRVGANVLTF
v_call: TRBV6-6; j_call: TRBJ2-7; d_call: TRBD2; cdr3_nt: TGTGCCAGCAGCGGGACTAGCGGCTTCTACGAGCAGTACTTC; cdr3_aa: CASSGTSGFYEQYF
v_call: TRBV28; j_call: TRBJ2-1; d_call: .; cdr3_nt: TGTGCCAGCAGCAGCACGGGGAGCTCCTACAATGAGCAGTTCTTC; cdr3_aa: CASSSTGSSYNEQFF